One and the same sample provided the 18 T cell receptor beta chains below, sequenced in a study of blood T cell repertoires in COVID-19. Only in-frame clones appear in the TCRdb table, and some are missing; sequencing was by immunoSEQ multiplex PCR. The sample contains more than 120,000 clones, about 83% of which appear only once. Specimen: peripheral blood. The receptors here all came from a woman aged 45-60 years with active or convalescent COVID-19.

The chain is built from TRBV9 and TRBJ2-6; 7 nucleotides agree with TRBD1. Germline V gives CDR1 SGDLS, CDR2 YYNGEE. V shed 1 base and J 3 bases; nucleotides not matched to a gene: 7. This CDR3 has 17 amino acids. The CDR3 reads CASSVPTGAYGANVLTF. DNA of the CDR3: TGTGCCAGCAGCGTACCCACAGGGGCTTATGGGGCCAACGTCCTGACTTTC.

The V call is TRBV3-1 (or the pseudogene TRBV3-2), the J call TRBJ2-5, with a tentative D call TRBD1 (5 bases). The CDR3 has 16 residues. Trimming pared 6 bases from V and 4 bases from J, leaving 21 bases between. Germline CDR1 and CDR2: LGHDT and YNNKEL (reference sequence). The CDR3 reads CASSPFREGRGETQYF. The CDR3 coding sequence is TGTGCCAGCAGTCCCTTCCGTGAAGGAAGGGGAGAGACCCAGTACTTC.

V is TRBV18 and J is TRBJ1-2, with D uncertain. Germline CDR1 KGHSH, CDR2 LQKENI. This CDR3 spans 15 amino acids. V lost 3 bases to trimming and J lost 0 bases, with 11 bases between them. Here the CDR3 DNA reads TGTGCCAGCTCACCTCTTGACATTTCTAACTATGGCTACACCTTC. As protein: CASSPLDISNYGYTF.

J is TRBJ2-1 and V is TRBV27; D unclear. The CDR3 loop spans 12 amino acids. The V and J ends lost 4 bases and 9 bases respectively, with 10 bases between them. Per germline, CDR1 MNHEY and CDR2 SMNVEV (reference sequence). Here the CDR3 reads CASSSRLGEQFF. The CDR3 bases are TGTGCCAGCAGTTCTCGACTTGGTGAGCAGTTCTTC.

The rearrangement links TRBV7-9 to TRBJ2-2; 11 nucleotides line up with TRBD2. CDR1 is SEHNR and CDR2 is FQNEAQ in the germline V gene (reference sequence). The V gene end was trimmed by 5 bases and the J gene end by 5 bases; junction bases not matched to a gene: 7. This CDR3 is 16 amino acids long. Here the CDR3 DNA reads TGTGCCAGCAGCCCACTAGCGGGAGAGTTGACCGGGGAGCTGTTTTTT. This sequence encodes CASSPLAGELTGELFF.

The chain is built from TRBV6-2 or TRBV6-3 and TRBJ2-5; 7 positions match TRBD2. Germline V CDR1 and CDR2: MNHEY, SVGEGT. Trimming at V came to 2 bases and at J to 2 bases, leaving 2 bases not matched to a gene. This CDR3 contains 14 residues. The CDR3 coding sequence is TGTGCCAGCAGTTACCCTAGCGGACAAGAGACCCAGTACTTC. This translates into CASSYPSGQETQYF.

The chain recombines TRBV3-1 (or the pseudogene TRBV3-2) with TRBJ1-6, with D possibly TRBD1 on 5 matching bases. Germline loops: CDR1 LGHDT, CDR2 YNNKEL (reference sequence). This CDR3 comprises 16 residues. V gave up 3 bases and J gave up 8 bases, with 17 bases separating them. As DNA, the CDR3 is TGTGCCAGCAGCCATCCGGGGGGAACAGGTGATTCACCCCTCCACTTT. Translating it yields CASSHPGGTGDSPLHF.

V usage is TRBV6-5 and J usage is TRBJ2-1; TRBD1 agrees at 7 bases. V shed 10 bases and J 6 bases; nucleotides not matched to a gene: 9. Looked up from germline, CDR1 is MNHEY and CDR2 is SVGAGI. The CDR3 length is 13 residues. The CDR3 sequence is CATTRDSGNEQFF. The DNA for the CDR3 is TGTGCCACTACCAGGGACAGCGGCAATGAGCAGTTCTTC.

The chain recombines TRBV7-9 with TRBJ1-6; a possible D gene is TRBD1 (6 bases). Germline V gives CDR1 SEHNR, CDR2 FQNEAQ (reference sequence). The V gene lost 4 bases and the J gene lost 7 bases, with 11 bases spanning the gap. This CDR3 contains 14 residues. Here the CDR3 DNA reads TGTGCCAGCAGCTATGGACAGCCAAATTCACCCCTCCACTTT. This sequence encodes CASSYGQPNSPLHF.

The V call is TRBV3-1 (or the pseudogene TRBV3-2), the J call TRBJ1-1; TRBD1 is a possible D gene (5 bases). Trimming shortened V by 2 bases and J by 4 bases, and 8 bases separated the two germline ends. Per the germline V gene, CDR1 is LGHDT and CDR2 is YNNKEL (reference sequence). This CDR3 region has 13 residues. The CDR3 nucleotides are TGTGCCAGCAGCCAATACGGGGGCACTGAAGCTTTCTTT. This encodes CASSQYGGTEAFF.

V and J are TRBV7-6 and TRBJ2-2; possibly TRBD2 for D (7 bases). V shed 5 bases and J shed 1 base, with 11 bases lying between them. The CDR3 length is 15 residues. Germline lookup yields CDR1 SGHVS and CDR2 FNYEAQ. The CDR3 nucleotides read TGTGCCAGCAGCCCGAGGGGGGGGAACACCGGGGAGCTGTTTTTT. Its protein is CASSPRGGNTGELFF.

V usage is TRBV7-9 and J usage is TRBJ1-5; tentatively, D is TRBD1 (5 bases). The CDR3 sequence is 13 residues long. V dropped 4 bases and J dropped 7 bases, with 11 bases sitting between them. CDR1 is SEHNR and CDR2 is FQNEAQ in the germline V gene (reference sequence). The CDR3 protein is CASSSQGIQPQHF. The CDR3 region has the DNA TGTGCCAGCAGCTCCCAGGGTATACAGCCCCAGCATTTT.

This clone has only one observation. The chain links TRBV4-3 to TRBJ1-2; the D is unclear. V shed 0 bases and J shed 4 bases, with 9 bases lying between them. The CDR3 contains 14 residues. Germline V CDR1 and CDR2: LGHNA, YSLEER. CDR3 bases: TGCGCCAGCAGCCAAGAGGTGGCCGTCTATGGCTACACCTTC. This codes for CASSQEVAVYGYTF.

This sequence joins TRBV3-1 (or the pseudogene TRBV3-2) and TRBJ2-7; no reliable D call. CDR3 length equals 14 residues. V gave up 0 bases and J gave up 1 base, with 7 bases separating them. The germline CDR1 and CDR2 sequences are LGHDT and YNNKEL (reference sequence). The CDR3 region is CASSQEWQSYEQYF. In DNA, the CDR3 is TGTGCCAGCAGCCAAGAGTGGCAGTCCTACGAGCAGTACTTC.

This chain links TRBV10-3 with TRBJ2-3; 9 positions match TRBD1. Germline V gives CDR1 ENHRY, CDR2 SYGVKD. After removal of 9 bases from V and 2 bases from J, the junction contained 3 bases not matched to a gene. The CDR3 is 13 residues long. Here the CDR3 reads CAIAQGATDTQYF. CDR3 bases: TGTGCCATTGCACAGGGGGCCACAGATACGCAGTATTTT.

V gene TRBV30 combines with J gene TRBJ2-3, with TRBD1 matching 8 bases. CDR1 and CDR2 from the germline V gene are GTSNPN and SVGIG (reference sequence). V gave up 3 bases and J gave up 4 bases; unmatched junction bases: 6. There are 14 residues in the CDR3. The CDR3 nucleotides are TGTGCCTGGAGGGTCAGGGGACAGGCAGATACGCAGTATTTT. Translation: CAWRVRGQADTQYF. The full variable domain, rest sourced from reference TRBV30 and TRBJ2-3, is SQTIHQWPATLVQPVGSPLSLECTVEGTSNPNLYWYRQAAGRGLQLLFYSVGIGQISSEVPQNLSASRPQDRQFILSSKKLLLSDSGFYLCAWRVRGQADTQYFGPGTRLTVL.

CDR3 protein: CASSPGQGYQPQHF. The DNA of the CDR3 is TGTGCCAGCAGCCCGGGACAGGGGTATCAGCCCCAGCATTTT. The rearrangement joins TRBV27 to TRBJ1-5; TRBD1 matches at 10 bases. This CDR3 spans 14 amino acids. Per germline, CDR1 MNHEY and CDR2 SMNVEV (reference sequence). The V and J ends lost 6 bases and 5 bases, in that order; junction bases with no gene match: 4.

The gene calls are TRBV11-2 and TRBJ1-1; D is undetermined. This CDR3 comprises 15 residues. Germline CDR1 SGHAT, CDR2 FQNNGV. With 1 base removed from V and 4 bases from J, the gap between germline ends came to 13 bases. DNA of the CDR3: TGTGCCAGCAGCTTAGCCTTGGGCTTGGCCACTGAAGCTTTCTTT. Translating gives CASSLALGLATEAFF. The full variable domain, its missing parts supplied by reference TRBV11-2 and TRBJ1-1, is EAGVAQSPRYKIIEKRQSVAFWCNPISGHATLYWYQQILGQGPKLLIQFQNNGVVDDSQLPKDRFSAERLKGVDSTLKIQPAKLEDSAVYLCASSLALGLATEAFFGQGTRLTVV.